This T cell receptor beta chain is drawn from a study of T cell responses to AZD1222 COVID-19 vaccine. Study at large: Second-dose timings of about 4 or about 12 weeks were pooled. Findings and caveats of the study: Donors were chiefly white British, with a greater number of females, and clonal diversity was perhaps underestimated. Researchers report vaccine-associated CD4 TCRs spanning spike, with dominance at 160-218 and 743-854. No day 14 peak samples; only post-peak repertoires were characterized.

Concerning this clone: Its specificity is not known.

This CDR3 spans 13 amino acids. The data were produced by immunoSEQ multiplex PCR, yet TCRdb's version contains in-frame clones alone and is incomplete. Among 120,000 to 150,000 clones, roughly 90% were seen once, and the ten largest hold 2.5% to 3%. The gene calls are TRBV21-1 and TRBJ2-5. TRBV21-1 constitutes a pseudogene. Sequences were derived from peripheral blood, sampled on day 0 of AZD1222 vaccination. This TCR was recovered from an adult in good health. In nucleotides, the CDR3 is TGTGCCAGCCTCGGACCCCACCAAGAGACCCAGTACTTC. This gives the protein CASLGPHQETQYF.